The entry below gives a single T cell receptor beta chain sequence along with its context. Libraries were prepared by immunoSEQ multiplex PCR; TCRdb keeps only in-frame clonotypes and omits some of them. The sample contains roughly 90,000 clones, roughly 85% of which appear only once. Germline V CDR1 and CDR2: MGHRA, YSYEKL. The V gene end was trimmed by 4 bases and the J gene end by 2 bases; junction bases not matched to a gene: 3. This CDR3 has 14 amino acids. The data belong to a study of cytomegalovirus exposure and HLA in healthy donors. The clonotype was recovered from a man aged 18 to 30 in good health and CMV-seropositive. The sample was PBMCs. This sequence joins TRBV4-1 and TRBJ2-3, with 7 nucleotides matching TRBD1. The CDR3 nucleotides are TGCGCCAGCAGCCGTACAGGGGTCACAGATACGCAGTATTTT. Translated: CASSRTGVTDTQYF.